The 32 T cell receptor beta chains below were found in one sample sequenced in a study of blood T cells in healthy people across ages. Together with a sample-barcoded 5' primer, a J-beta primer mix was included in a second PCR lasting roughly 6 to 12 cycles. Each CDR3 protein is one row after TCRdb ran MiXCR on the 5' RACE reads. The sample has about 730,000 distinct CDR3 sequences, approximately 39% seen once. What was sequenced was blood. The source of these receptors is a woman aged 60-75 years in good health.

The V call is TRBV10-3, the J call TRBJ2-3, with D unclear. Trimming shortened V by 1 base and J by 4 bases, and 9 bases separated the two germline ends. There are 14 residues in the CDR3. Germline V CDR1 and CDR2: ENHRY, SYGVKD. The CDR3 DNA is TGTGCCATCAGTGAGTATGAAAGGGCAGATACGCAGTATTTT. It encodes CAISEYERADTQYF.

This CDR3 reads CATSDMDNPDTQYF. In DNA, the CDR3 is TGTGCCACCAGCGACATGGACAACCCAGATACGCAGTATTTT. The J gene is TRBJ2-3, the V gene TRBV24-1; D is perhaps TRBD1 (5 bases). The CDR3 has 14 amino acids. Trimming cost V 7 bases and J 4 bases, with 14 bases left between them. Germline values: CDR1 KGHDR, CDR2 SFDVKD.

This chain joins TRBV20-1 and TRBJ2-7; D might be TRBD1 (6 bases). Germline loops: CDR1 DFQATT, CDR2 SNEGSKA (reference sequence). The CDR3 runs to 14 residues. V gave up 0 bases and J gave up 3 bases, with 12 bases separating them. Written as DNA, the CDR3 is TGCAGTGCTAGAGAGTCGGCAGGGGTCTACGAGCAGTACTTC. Its protein product is CSARESAGVYEQYF.

Of note for this clonotype: A clone one base away is much larger, so this may be a read error. The V gene is TRBV2, the J gene TRBJ2-2; maybe TRBD2 (6 bases). The germline CDR1 and CDR2 sequences are SNHLY and FYNNEI. The CDR3 is made up of 14 amino acids. The CDR3 region has the DNA TGTGTCAGCAGGCGGAGGGTACTCACCGGGGAGCTGTTTTTT. Residues: CVSRRRVLTGELFF.

The chain couples TRBV7-8 to TRBJ2-1, with D perhaps matching TRBD1 (5 bases). V lost 5 bases to trimming and J lost 12 bases, with 20 bases between them. There are 14 residues in the CDR3. Germline CDR1 and CDR2: SGHVS and FQNEAQ. The CDR3 loop reads CASSPQAAHTGQFF. The CDR3, as DNA: TGTGCCAGCAGCCCCCAGGCGGCTCACACAGGGCAGTTCTTC.

The genes are TRBV18 and TRBJ2-4; weak D call: TRBD2 (5 bases). CDR1 and CDR2 (germline): KGHSH, LQKENI. The CDR3 contains 14 residues. V shed 3 bases and J shed 8 bases, with 14 bases lying between them. The CDR3, as DNA: TGTGCCAGCTCACCTTACGACTATATCGACATTCAGTACTTC. Encoded protein: CASSPYDYIDIQYF.

The chain links TRBV6-5 to TRBJ2-5; D possibly corresponds to TRBD2 (6 bases). V was trimmed by 5 bases and J by 5 bases, leaving 12 bases between them. The length of the CDR3 is 13 residues. Germline-derived CDR1 and CDR2 are MNHEY and SVGAGI. The chain's CDR3 is CASSVRGTETQYF. The CDR3 DNA sequence: TGTGCCAGCAGTGTCCGGGGGACGGAGACCCAGTACTTC.

Written as DNA, the CDR3 is TGTGCCAGCAGTTACTCCGGGACTAGCGGGCTCAGCTCCTACAATGAGCAGTTCTTC. The encoded protein is CASSYSGTSGLSSYNEQFF. J is TRBJ2-1 and V is TRBV6-5, with 12 bases matching TRBD2. This CDR3 region has 19 residues. Germline trimming cut 0 bases from V and 0 bases from J; bases unmatched to any gene: 6. Germline V gene lookup returns CDR1 MNHEY and CDR2 SVGAGI.

This chain connects TRBV11-1 to TRBJ2-1; 10 bases align to TRBD2. The CDR3 totals 15 residues. Germline values: CDR1 SGHAT, CDR2 FQDESV (reference sequence). V lost 5 bases and J lost 6; bases outside the gene matches: 7. The CDR3 spells CASSQTSSGGNEQFF. DNA of the CDR3: TGTGCCAGCAGCCAGACCTCTAGCGGGGGCAATGAGCAGTTCTTC.

This clonotype was observed a handful of times. The rearrangement joins TRBV6-1 to TRBJ2-3, with 10 bases matching TRBD2. Germline-derived CDR1 and CDR2 are MNHNS and SASEGT. V lost 5 bases and J lost 5; bases outside the gene matches: 4. There are 14 residues in the CDR3. CDR3 nucleotide sequence: TGTGCCAGCAGTAGCGGGGGGGCCCAAGATACGCAGTATTTT. Translated: CASSSGGAQDTQYF.

Turning to this clonotype: The junction and the germline gene differ at one end; a read error may be behind it. The chain has TRBV7-2 and TRBJ2-1, with 9 nucleotides matching TRBD2. Germline assignment: CDR1 SGHTA and CDR2 FQGNSA. This CDR3 region has 15 residues. CDR3 nucleotide sequence: TGTGTCAGCAGCTTAGGGAATAGCGGGAGCTATGAGCAGTTCTTC. Translation gives CVSSLGNSGSYEQFF.

The gene calls are TRBV20-1 and TRBJ2-3; D is unclear. CDR3 length: 15 residues. V lost 1 base and J lost 4, with 15 bases in between. Germline V gene sequence: CDR1 DFQATT, CDR2 SNEGSKA (reference sequence). The CDR3 reads CSARALAVRSDTQYF. CDR3 nucleotides: TGCAGTGCTAGAGCCCTGGCAGTGCGGTCAGATACGCAGTATTTT.

The chain uses TRBV24-1 and TRBJ2-7; D is possibly TRBD2 (6 bases). Germline CDR1 is KGHDR and CDR2 is SFDVKD. The germline V and J ends were trimmed by 5 bases and 3 bases, with 16 bases remaining between them. CDR3 length: 15 amino acids. The CDR3 loop reads CATSALGSGIYEQYF. CDR3 in DNA: TGTGCCACCAGTGCCCTCGGGAGTGGTATCTACGAGCAGTACTTC.

This clonotype was detected a few times. The chain has TRBV20-1 and TRBJ1-2; no definite D call. V was clipped by 3 bases and J by 2 bases, with 10 bases between them. This CDR3 is 13 amino acids long. Germline V gives CDR1 DFQATT, CDR2 SNEGSKA (reference sequence). CDR3 sequence reads: CSASIGVNYGYTF. Written as DNA, the CDR3 is TGCAGTGCTAGTATCGGGGTGAACTATGGCTACACCTTC.

The V call is TRBV6-5, the J call TRBJ2-3; TRBD2 matches 13 bases. CDR3 length equals 16 residues. Germline values: CDR1 MNHEY, CDR2 SVGAGI. Losses at the gene ends were 5 bases for V and 4 bases for J; bases not matched to a gene: 6. This CDR3 is CASSLLAGGLSDTQYF. The CDR3 DNA reads as TGTGCCAGCAGTCTACTAGCGGGGGGGCTCTCAGATACGCAGTATTTT.

This clonotype was observed a handful of times. The chain links TRBV3-1 to TRBJ2-5, with D hard to call. V was shortened by 4 bases and J by 5 bases, with 11 bases between the two germline ends. CDR1 and CDR2 from the germline V gene are LGHDT and YNNKEL (reference sequence). The CDR3 is 13 amino acids. The CDR3 sequence is CASSPRGWETQYF. CDR3 nucleotides: TGTGCCAGCAGCCCTCGTGGGTGGGAGACCCAGTACTTC.

The chain combines TRBV12-3 or TRBV12-4 with TRBJ2-2; D gene ambiguous. Trimming took off 8 bases at V and 0 bases at J, with 16 bases between the two ends. The CDR3 is made up of 16 amino acids. The DNA of the CDR3 is TGTGCCAGCCCTAAAGAACCTGCCTCGAACACCGGGGAGCTGTTTTTT. Protein sequence: CASPKEPASNTGELFF.

The rearrangement joins TRBV15 to TRBJ2-7; weak D call: TRBD1 (6 bases). Trimming removed 4 bases from V and 0 bases from J, with 13 bases in between. The germline gives CDR1 LNHNV, CDR2 YYDKDF (reference sequence). This CDR3 spans 15 amino acids. The CDR3 nucleotides are TGTGCCACCAGCAAGTCCAGGGGCTCCTCCTACGAGCAGTACTTC. It codes for CATSKSRGSSYEQYF.

This rearrangement joins TRBV20-1 to TRBJ2-5, with D perhaps TRBD2 (7 bases). CDR1 and CDR2 from the germline V gene are DFQATT and SNEGSKA (reference sequence). This CDR3 contains 14 residues. Trimming left V 4 bases short and J 5 bases short, with 17 bases between. CDR3 loop: CSATTQAGAETQYF. The CDR3 bases are TGCAGTGCTACCACCCAGGCGGGGGCGGAGACCCAGTACTTC.

In this sample, this clonotype turned up a few times. This chain links TRBV20-1 with TRBJ2-7, with unresolved D. This CDR3 is built from 13 residues. Germline CDR1 is DFQATT and CDR2 is SNEGSKA (reference sequence). Trimming removed 0 bases at V and 10 bases at J, with 16 bases between. The DNA for the CDR3 is TGCAGTGCTAGAGATACCCGTACCAGGCCCCAGTACTTC. Amino acid sequence: CSARDTRTRPQYF.

The V and J genes are TRBV29-1 and TRBJ1-1; possible D gene TRBD1, 6 bases. The CDR3 runs 13 residues. The V and J ends lost 6 bases and 4 bases respectively, with 15 bases between them. In germline, CDR1 is SQVTM, CDR2 ANQGSEA. The CDR3 loop is CSVQAGGGTEAFF. CDR3 DNA: TGCAGCGTGCAAGCTGGAGGGGGCACTGAAGCTTTCTTT. Full variable domain (rest looked up from reference TRBV29-1 and TRBJ1-1): SAVISQKPSRDICQRGTSLTIQCQVDSQVTMMFWYRQQPGQSLTLIATANQGSEATYESGFVIDKFPISRPNLTFSTLTVSNMSPEDSSIYLCSVQAGGGTEAFFGQGTRLTVV.

This chain joins TRBV4-2 and TRBJ2-5; D is perhaps TRBD1 (5 bases). This CDR3 is 14 amino acids long. The V end lost 0 bases, the J end lost 1 base, and 6 bases lay between the germline ends. Per germline, CDR1 LGHNA and CDR2 YNFKEQ. CDR3 residues: CASSQDRAQETQYF. In DNA, the CDR3 is TGTGCCAGCAGCCAAGACAGGGCCCAAGAGACCCAGTACTTC.

The J gene is TRBJ2-7, the V gene TRBV2; TRBD1 matches at 10 bases. The trim removed 10 bases at V and 3 bases at J, leaving 3 bases unmatched. CDR3 length: 12 amino acids. Per the germline V gene, CDR1 is SNHLY and CDR2 is FYNNEI. CDR3 sequence reads: CATGQGIYEQYF. CDR3 sequence (DNA): TGTGCCACGGGACAGGGGATCTACGAGCAGTACTTC.

This clonotype came up a few times. The chain joins TRBV20-1 to TRBJ2-7; 8 nucleotides agree with TRBD1. V was clipped by 6 bases and J by 7 bases; unmatched bases: 14. The length of the CDR3 is 14 residues. Germline V gives CDR1 DFQATT, CDR2 SNEGSKA (reference sequence). CDR3 DNA sequence: TGCAGTGCCCGGGCGTGGACAGGGAATAGAGAGCAGTACTTC. This codes for CSARAWTGNREQYF.

The chain combines TRBV7-9 with TRBJ2-5; D uncertain. The germline V and J ends were trimmed by 2 bases and 1 base, with 8 bases remaining between them. Germline V lookup: CDR1 SEHNR, CDR2 FQNEAQ (reference sequence). This CDR3 contains 14 residues. The CDR3 region is CASSLPSTQETQYF. CDR3 nucleotides: TGTGCCAGCAGCTTACCCTCTACCCAAGAGACCCAGTACTTC.

This clonotype was seen a handful of times. The chain combines TRBV7-6 with TRBJ2-5, with D unclear. Germline lookup yields CDR1 SGHVS and CDR2 FNYEAQ. Trimming removed 5 bases at V and 0 bases at J, with 10 bases between. The CDR3 consists of 14 residues. CDR3 coding DNA: TGTGCCAGCAGCCCAACCTGGAACCAAGAGACCCAGTACTTC. Protein: CASSPTWNQETQYF.

The chain recombines TRBV24-1 with TRBJ2-5; the D gene is possibly TRBD1 (5 bases). The CDR3 totals 13 residues. The germline V and J ends were trimmed by 4 bases and 11 bases, with 16 bases remaining between them. Germline V gene sequence: CDR1 KGHDR, CDR2 SFDVKD. CDR3 sequence (DNA): TGTGCCACCAGTGAACGGACAACTAATGAGCAGTACTTC. This encodes CATSERTTNEQYF.

V usage is TRBV10-3 and J usage is TRBJ1-1; TRBD1 is a possible D gene (5 bases). V lost 3 bases and J 6 bases, leaving 11 bases between the germline ends. Germline lookup yields CDR1 ENHRY and CDR2 SYGVKD. This CDR3 is built from 13 residues. The CDR3 nucleotides read TGTGCCATCAGTGATGGGGCACCCCCTGAAGCTTTCTTT. It encodes CAISDGAPPEAFF.

The chain uses TRBV7-9 and TRBJ1-2, with 7 bases lining up with TRBD1. The CDR3 is 15 residues long. V lost 3 bases to trimming and J lost 0 bases; unmatched junction nucleotides: 4. Germline V gene data show CDR1 as SEHNR and CDR2 as FQNEAQ (reference sequence). The CDR3: CASSFPGQTNYGYTF. The CDR3 DNA sequence: TGTGCCAGCAGCTTCCCGGGACAGACTAACTATGGCTACACCTTC.

Details on this clonotype: With a much larger clone just one base away, this may be a read error. V and J are TRBV2 and TRBJ2-4, with 7 bases that match TRBD1. CDR3 length: 13 residues. The V gene end was trimmed by 3 bases and the J gene end by 13 bases; junction bases not matched to a gene: 9. The germline V gene has CDR1 SNHLY and CDR2 FYNNEI. The CDR3 here is CASSEGTAFKQYF. The CDR3 DNA reads as TGTGCCAGCAGTGAGGGGACAGCGTTCAAGCAGTACTTC.

V gene TRBV10-3 combines with J gene TRBJ1-4, with D perhaps TRBD1 (5 bases). The CDR3 is 15 amino acids. The germline V and J ends were trimmed by 2 bases and 8 bases, with 15 bases remaining between them. Germline CDR1 reads ENHRY; CDR2 reads SYGVKD. The CDR3, as DNA: TGTGCCATCAGTGAGCCTACGACAGACTCCGAAAAACTGTTTTTT. The encoded protein is CAISEPTTDSEKLFF.

Comments on this clonotype: This clone may be a read error of a much larger clone one base away. The rearrangement joins TRBV4-3 to TRBJ1-2; a possible D gene is TRBD1 (5 bases). Per germline, CDR1 LGHNA and CDR2 YSLEER. The CDR3 contains 15 residues. Trimming stripped 0 bases from V and 6 bases from J, with 14 bases between. The CDR3 reads CASSQDGRGGDGYTF. For the CDR3, the DNA is TGCGCCAGCAGCCAAGACGGGAGGGGAGGGGATGGCTACACCTTC.